Given below is one T cell receptor (beta chain) in context. Its target is not known. These data come from a study of cytomegalovirus exposure and HLA in healthy donors. Study-wide findings and caveats: Evidence from a later analysis indicated that most CMV-associated TCR beta chains looked HLA-restricted. V segments that were indistinguishable, TRBV6-2 and TRBV6-3 among them, were omitted from analysis.

Germline lookup yields CDR1 SNHLY and CDR2 FYNNEI. The V end lost 4 bases, the J end lost 1 base, and 5 bases lay between the germline ends. CDR3 length equals 12 residues. The PCR employed 60 Vbeta primers together with 13 Jbeta primers. Sequenced by immunoSEQ multiplex PCR; TCRdb stores in-frame clones only, minus some. Among some 96,000 clones listed, 50% to 80% were seen once. The V and J genes are TRBV2 and TRBJ2-7; D is ambiguous. Sequenced: PBMCs. This TCR was sampled from a man in his fifties or sixties in good health and CMV-seronegative. Here the CDR3 DNA reads TGTGCCAGCAGTGCACAGTCCTACGAGCAGTACTTC. Encoded protein: CASSAQSYEQYF.